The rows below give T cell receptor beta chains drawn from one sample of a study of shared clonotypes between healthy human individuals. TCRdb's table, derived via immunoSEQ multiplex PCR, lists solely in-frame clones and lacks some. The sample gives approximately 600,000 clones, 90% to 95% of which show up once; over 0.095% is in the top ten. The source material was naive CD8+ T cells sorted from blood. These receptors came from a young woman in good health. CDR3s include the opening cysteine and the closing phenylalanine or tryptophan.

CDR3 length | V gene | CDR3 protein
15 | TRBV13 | CASSLTGQGADGYTF
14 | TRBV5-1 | CASSLTGRSTEAFF
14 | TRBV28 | CAIRETADGYGYTF
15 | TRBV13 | CASSHTAGNTGELFF
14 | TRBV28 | CASSPAPQGNEQYF
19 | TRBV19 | CASSIRPIPYRGRKEKLFF
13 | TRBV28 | CASSGAFSYEQYF
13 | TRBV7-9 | CASSLTSFYEQYF
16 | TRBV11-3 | CASSPSHPAGIYEQYF
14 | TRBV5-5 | CASSLGQNTGELFF
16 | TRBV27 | CASSFEGSGIQYEQYF
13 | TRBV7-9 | CASSLMGTDTQYF
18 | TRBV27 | CASSSITGRSGNTGELFF
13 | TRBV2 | CASSAIGATEAFF
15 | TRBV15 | CATSIGRVSNYGYTF
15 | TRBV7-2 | CASTRMGVSLYEQYF
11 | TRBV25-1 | CASSGIGELFF
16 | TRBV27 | CASSLWGGTSYNEQFF
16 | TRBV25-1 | CASSSRQGQDYYGYTF
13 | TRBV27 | CASSLDWTGELFF
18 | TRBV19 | CASSIMSTQGGKDQPQHF